This TCR beta chain derives from a study of Graves' ophthalmopathy and Graves' hyperthyroidism (dated by TCRdb to 2016 to 2018). About the investigation overall: Peripheral blood was collected at initial diagnosis, before any treatment. TCR beta repertoire signatures were used to distinguish Graves' ophthalmopathy from Graves' hyperthyroidism and to predict progression to ophthalmopathy. In total, approximately 130 blood samples were TCR-sequenced: approximately 42 ophthalmopathy, roughly 80 hyperthyroidism and about 17 hyperthyroidism-to-ophthalmopathy patients. To explore V-J signatures that distinguish ophthalmopathy from hyperthyroidism, a discovery set of about 99 patients was enrolled, made up of 40 to 45 with ophthalmopathy and 55 to 65 with stable hyperthyroidism. For independent validation, a separate cohort was made up of 18 to 20 hyperthyroidism patients plus 17 patients who later progressed from hyperthyroidism to ophthalmopathy. In about six hyperthyroidism patients, the T-cell repertoires found in thyroid tissue were compared with those found in blood. After sampling, hyperthyroidism patients received methimazole starting at 30 mg daily, and ophthalmopathy patients received high-dose intravenous methylprednisolone.

TCR beta CDR3 regions were amplified from RNA transcripts for repertoire sequencing. HTBI primers and the Qiagen OneStep RT-PCR kit were used in a first-round RT-PCR, which was followed by a second-round multiplex PCR, size selection and purification. Libraries were sequenced on an Illumina HiSeq2000 using paired-end 100 bp reads. The study's processing was this. SOAPnuke was used to process the reads, removing any read that contained adapters or uncalled bases, had a mean Phred below 15, or lacked an exact match to the constant primer or identifier. COPE v1.2.5 was used to merge high-quality paired reads. Each unique nucleotide sequence was defined as a clonotype, and clonotypes were aligned to IMGT TRB V, D and J references with MiTCR v1.1. Only V-J combinations with frequency above 0.0001 were analysed, covering around 99% of repertoires. A TCR clonal expansion and chaos score per V-J combination was defined as the ratio of F50 clonal expansion to chaos observed in the TCRdist matrix. Welch's t-statistics and random forest were used to narrow the features down to around twelve V-J combinations, which were then fed into a naive Bayes classifier. The Morisita-Horn index was used to measure how similar the thyroid and blood repertoires were. TCRdb reanalyzed the raw reads on its own, using fastp at Q25 for trimming and MiXCR for clone calling, and kept in-frame beta chains. Each entry is one CDR3 protein sequence, shown with its most common DNA and genes. It is TCRdb's table, rather than the study itself, that gives the V and J calls and clone size. The sample has about 700,000 distinct CDR3 sequences on record, roughly 41% of them singletons. More than 2.5% of the sample rests with the top ten.

CDR3 length: 14 amino acids, cysteine to phenylalanine. The entry retains the CDR3 DNA only, 42 bases that are in frame from base 1. CDR1 and CDR2 are drawn from the germline V gene (reference sequence): LNHNV, YYDKDF. Ophthalmopathy patients had moderately to severely active disease, Clinical Activity Score of at least 3, NOSPECS grade of at least 4, and disease duration under 3 months. Patients with other autoimmune diseases, uncontrolled infections, pregnancy or lactation were excluded. Diagnosis relied on clinical symptoms, serum thyroxine, TRAb, thyroid ultrasound and orbital computed tomography. Ficoll-Paque density gradient centrifugation was used to isolate PBMCs from about 9.4 ml of fresh peripheral blood. Trizol reagent was used to extract the total RNA, and its quality was then checked on an Agilent 2100 Bioanalyzer. Remarks on this clonotype: Its antigen remains unidentified. An end of the junction differs from the germline gene, which may be a read error.

Study-level results and caveats: In cross-validation, the 13-signature model distinguished ophthalmopathy from stable hyperthyroidism with around 90% sensitivity and about 81% specificity, while in the test set the corresponding values were 80% and 75%. Most expanded thyroid clonotypes with frequency above 0.001 were also detected in blood, suggesting blood repertoires may reflect the thyroid immune response. In validation, the model predicted ophthalmopathy progression with about 64% sensitivity and approximately 78% specificity; roughly 12 predicted patients were CT-confirmed with GO in a median of about 6.2 months. No statistical method was used to predetermine the sample size, and group allocation was not hidden from the investigators.

This TCR was sampled from an adult man with Graves' ophthalmopathy. Input material: peripheral blood. The sequence joins TRBV15 to TRBJ2-6, with TRBD2 tentatively as D gene (7 bases match). The CDR3 reads as follows: CATSRDAGANTEAF. DNA sequence: TGTGCCACCAGCAGAGATGCGGGGGCGAACACTGAAGCTTTC.